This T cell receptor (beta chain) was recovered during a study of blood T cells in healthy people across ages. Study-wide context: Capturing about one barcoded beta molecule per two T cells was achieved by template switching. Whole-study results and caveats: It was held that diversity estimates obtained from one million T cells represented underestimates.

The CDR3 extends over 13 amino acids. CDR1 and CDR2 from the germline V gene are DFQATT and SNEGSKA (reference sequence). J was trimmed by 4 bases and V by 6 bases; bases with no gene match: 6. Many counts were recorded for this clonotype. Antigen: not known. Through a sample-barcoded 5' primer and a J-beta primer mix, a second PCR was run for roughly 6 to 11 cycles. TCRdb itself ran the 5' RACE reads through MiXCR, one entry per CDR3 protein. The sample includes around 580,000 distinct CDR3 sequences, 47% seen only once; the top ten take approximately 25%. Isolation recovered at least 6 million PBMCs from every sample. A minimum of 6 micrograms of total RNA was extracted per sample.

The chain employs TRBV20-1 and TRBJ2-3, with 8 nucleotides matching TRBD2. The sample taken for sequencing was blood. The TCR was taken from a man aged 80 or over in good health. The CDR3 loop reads CSARGGPPDTQYF. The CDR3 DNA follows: TGCAGTGCCCGGGGGGGCCCCCCAGATACGCAGTATTTT.